This T cell receptor beta chain was found in a study of CD8+CD57+ T cells in acquired aplastic anemia. Patients included in sequencing had previously demonstrated CD8+CD57+ cell expansion by flow cytometry. This CDR3 spans 16 amino acids. Germline V gene sequence: CDR1 KGHDR, CDR2 SFDVKD. V was clipped by 5 bases and J by 6 bases; unmatched bases: 9. The template used for profiling TCR beta VDJ and CDR3 was genomic DNA. TCRdb fed the reads into MiXCR, producing one record per CDR3 protein. The data contain some 200,000 distinct CDR3 sequences, around half of them singletons. The source is a human donor with aplastic anemia. The rearrangement uses TRBV24-1 and TRBJ2-2, with 9 bases aligning to TRBD2. Sequenced sample: sorted CD4+, CD8+, or CD8+CD57+ T cells (not recorded which) from PBMCs. CDR3 residues: CATSVASGIGAGELFF. The CDR3 DNA follows: TGTGCCACCAGTGTGGCTAGCGGGATAGGCGCCGGGGAGCTGTTTTTT.